These 3 T cell receptor beta chains originate from one sample sequenced in a study of PD-L1 blockade in urothelial cancer. Generated by immunoSEQ multiplex PCR, the TCRdb table keeps only in-frame clones and is missing some. Of 30,000 to 35,000 clones in the sample, approximately 82% were seen once. The sequenced sample was PBMCs, obtained around atezolizumab (anti-PD-L1) treatment. The origin of the receptors is a man aged 60-69 years with urothelial cancer.

The rearrangement links TRBV19 to TRBJ1-2, with 8 bases matching TRBD1. CDR1 and CDR2 from the germline V gene are LNHDA and SQIVND (reference sequence). The trim removed 5 bases at V and 4 bases at J, leaving 3 bases unmatched. The CDR3 has 13 residues. Here the CDR3 DNA reads TGTGCCAGTAGTGACAGGGGCGGCTATGGCTACACCTTC. Its protein product is CASSDRGGYGYTF. Using reference TRBV19 and TRBJ1-2 for the parts outside the CDR3, the full variable domain is DGGITQSPKYLFRKEGQNVTLSCEQNLNHDAMYWYRQDPGQGLRLIYYSQIVNDFQKGDIAEGYSVSREKKESFPLTVTSAQKNPTAFYLCASSDRGGYGYTFGSGTRLTVV.

The chain is built from TRBV7-9 and TRBJ1-1, with D hard to call. The V gene's germline CDR1 is SEHNR and CDR2 FQNEAQ (reference sequence). The CDR3 spans 14 residues. Between the trimmed V and J ends, which lost 7 bases and 0 bases, there was a span of 12 bases. CDR3 in amino acids: CASTLSAVNTEAFF. DNA for the CDR3: TGTGCCAGCACCCTTAGCGCAGTGAACACTGAAGCTTTCTTT. The entire variable domain, with the rest obtained from reference TRBV7-9 and TRBJ1-1, is as follows: DTGVSQNPRHKITKRGQNVTFRCDPISEHNRLYWYRQTLGQGPEFLTYFQNEAQLEKSRLLSDRFSAERPKGSFSTLEIQRTEQGDSAMYLCASTLSAVNTEAFFGQGTRLTVV.

CDR3 region: CASSLQGVTEAFF. The CDR3 coding sequence is TGCGCCAGCAGTCTACAGGGGGTCACTGAAGCTTTCTTT. The chain recombines TRBV4-1 with TRBJ1-1; 8 bases map to TRBD1. Germline trimming cut 6 bases from V and 4 bases from J; bases unmatched to any gene: 4. The CDR3 is 13 residues long. The V gene's germline CDR1 is MGHRA and CDR2 YSYEKL.